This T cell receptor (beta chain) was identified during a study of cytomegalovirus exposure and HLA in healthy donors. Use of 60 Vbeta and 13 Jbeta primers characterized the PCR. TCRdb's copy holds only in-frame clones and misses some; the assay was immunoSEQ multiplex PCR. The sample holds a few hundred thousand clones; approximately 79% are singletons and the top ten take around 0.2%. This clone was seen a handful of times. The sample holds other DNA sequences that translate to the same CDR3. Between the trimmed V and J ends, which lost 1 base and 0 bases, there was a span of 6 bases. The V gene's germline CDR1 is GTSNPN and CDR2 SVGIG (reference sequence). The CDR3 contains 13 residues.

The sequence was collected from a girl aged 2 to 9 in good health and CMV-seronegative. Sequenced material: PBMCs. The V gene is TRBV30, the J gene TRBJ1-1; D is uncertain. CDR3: CAWSEQMNTEAFF. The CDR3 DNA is TGTGCCTGGAGTGAACAGATGAACACTGAAGCTTTCTTT.